Listed below are T cell receptor beta chains from one sample, sequenced in a study of neoadjuvant anti-PD-1 for oral cavity cancer. Repertoires were generated with immunoSEQ multiplex PCR, while TCRdb's copy carries only in-frame clones and drops some. The sample has about 14,000 clones, approximately 80% seen once. This sample comprised PBMCs, obtained before nivolumab (anti-PD-1) treatment. The receptor source for this set is a person aged 40-85 years with oral cavity squamous cell carcinoma. CDR3s include the opening cysteine and the closing phenylalanine or tryptophan. The D gene is left open where the match is weak. Clone sizes are given selectively: once, few, many, or a class where the clone is expanded.

TRBV27	TRBJ1-6	NA	NA	TGTGCCAGCAGTTTATCCGGTAGCTCCTATAATTCACCCCTCCACTTT	CASSLSGSSYNSPLHF
TRBV27	TRBJ1-3	NA	NA	TGTGCCAGCAGTTTTCACCCGAGCTCTGGAAACACCATATATTTT	CASSFHPSSGNTIYF
TRBV11-2	TRBJ1-1	NA	NA	TGTGCCAGCAGCCACCCGGACCCTGAAGCTTTCTTT	CASSHPDPEAFF
TRBV27	TRBJ1-1	NA	NA	TGTGCCAGCAGTTTAGCCGGGCCCCCCACTGAAGCTTTCTTT	CASSLAGPPTEAFF
TRBV9	TRBJ1-1	NA	NA	TGTGCCAGCAGCGTAGAAGGCTTCCTGAACACTGAAGCTTTCTTT	CASSVEGFLNTEAFF
TRBV7-6	TRBJ1-1	NA	NA	TGTGCCAGCAGCTTAGAGGGGCAGTACACTGAAGCTTTCTTT	CASSLEGQYTEAFF
TRBV5-4	TRBJ2-1	NA	NA	TGTGCCAGCAGCCCTGCGAGGCTAGCGAGTGAGCAGTTCTTC	CASSPARLASEQFF
TRBV2	TRBJ2-7	NA	NA	TGTGCCAGCACCAGCCTACGAGGGAACTACGAGCAGTACTTC	CASTSLRGNYEQYF
TRBV11-2	TRBJ2-7	TRBD1	NA	TGTGCCAGCAGCCCCCTCGCGGGGACAGGGACGCTCGAGCAGTACTTC	CASSPLAGTGTLEQYF
TRBV11-2	TRBJ2-7	NA	NA	TGTGCCAGCAGCTTAAGGGCGGCGGGGTCCTACGAGCAGTACTTC	CASSLRAAGSYEQYF
TRBV4-2	TRBJ2-1	TRBD2	NA	TGTGCCAGCAGCCAAGATGGGCTAGCGGGAGTGGCTAATGAGCAGTTCTTC	CASSQDGLAGVANEQFF
TRBV4-1	TRBJ1-1	TRBD1	few	TGCGCCAGCAGCAAAGGGACAGGGGGCGAAAGATATACTGAAGCTTTCTTT	CASSKGTGGERYTEAFF
TRBV4-1	TRBJ2-7	NA	NA	TGCGCCAGCAGCCAACATCAAGGGACAACTCCCTACGAGCAGTACTTC	CASSQHQGTTPYEQYF
TRBV11-2	TRBJ2-3	NA	NA	TGTGCCAGCAGCCCGCCATGGAGGGGCACAGATACGCAGTATTTT	CASSPPWRGTDTQYF
TRBV10-3	TRBJ2-2	TRBD1	NA	TGTGCCTCGACGGGACAGAGGATGAACACCGGGGAGCTGTTTTTT	CASTGQRMNTGELFF
TRBV7-8	TRBJ1-1	NA	NA	TGTGCCAGCAGCTTCCGGCCAGGGAACACTGAAGCTTTCTTT	CASSFRPGNTEAFF
TRBV11-3	TRBJ2-5	NA	NA	TGTGCCAGCAGCTTAGGTTACAGCATCCAAGAGACCCAGTACTTC	CASSLGYSIQETQYF
TRBV27	TRBJ1-3	NA	NA	TGTGCCAGCAGTTTCGATAGGGGGTCTTTATCTGGAAACACCATATATTTT	CASSFDRGSLSGNTIYF
TRBV19	TRBJ1-4	NA	NA	TGTGCCAGTACTCGGGGTTGGTTAGGTCCCGACTCATCGGATGAAAAACTGTTTTTT	CASTRGWLGPDSSDEKLFF
TRBV2	TRBJ2-7	NA	NA	TGTGCCAGCAGTGATTCGGCAGGGAGGTACGAGCAGTACTTC	CASSDSAGRYEQYF
TRBV19	TRBJ1-1	NA	NA	TGTGCCGTAAGCGGGTTACTGAACACTGAAGCTTTCTTT	CAVSGLLNTEAFF
TRBV6-6	TRBJ1-2	NA	NA	TGTGCCAGCAGTTACGTAGCTAACTATGGCTACACCTTC	CASSYVANYGYTF
TRBV7-3	TRBJ2-2	NA	NA	TGTGCCAGCAGCTTAGACCCGAGCAGGGCGTACACCGGGGAGCTGTTTTTT	CASSLDPSRAYTGELFF
TRBV4-1	TRBJ1-2	NA	NA	TGCGCCAGCAGCCAAGAACCAGTAGCTAACTATGGCTACACCTTC	CASSQEPVANYGYTF
TRBV5-4	TRBJ1-4	NA	NA	TGTGCCAGCAGCTTAGCGGCCTCTAATGAAAAACTGTTTTTT	CASSLAASNEKLFF
TRBV15	TRBJ1-5	NA	once	TGTGCCACCAGCAGAGATCCGAGGGGCCCTAATCAGCCCCAGCATTTT	CATSRDPRGPNQPQHF
TRBV7-2	TRBJ2-5	NA	NA	TGTGCCAGCAGCTTGTCGTGGGCGCAAGAGACCCAGTACTTC	CASSLSWAQETQYF